The following is a T cell receptor (beta chain) sequence with its context. Its cognate antigen has yet to be identified. The input lacks base qualities; no much larger clone sits a single base away. This sample was included in a study of shared clonotypes between healthy human individuals (dated by TCRdb to between 2020 and 2021). At the level of the whole study: Three men and two women, aged 18 to 49 years, made up the cohort. To estimate repertoire size and how much clonotype sharing occurs between individuals, the study deeply sequenced the blood TCR repertoires of roughly 5 healthy adults. Leukapheresis yielded between about 0.9 and 10 billion PBMCs per donor. Per donor, three plates each were used for CD4 naive and CD4 memory, two for CD8 naive, and one for CD8 memory. To increase sequencing depth and limit assay-specific biases, different laboratories used diverse techniques to prepare libraries and sequence TCR repertoires. Study-level results and caveats: Estimated clonotype richness was generally larger for naive than for memory subsets. Higher generation probabilities were observed for clonotypes shared by all four sorted-subset donors than for non-shared clonotypes. Sampling was restricted to blood, and TCR repertoires in tissues likely differ from the TCR repertoires found in blood. The genetic and exposure-history diversity represented was limited by the small number of donors. Even with the large sequencing depth, rarefaction of the sorted-subset datasets indicated that sequencing was incomplete. Sharing across several donors was observed for approximately 5% of naive CD4, over 3% of naive CD8, roughly 2.3% of memory CD4, and around 0.44% of memory CD8 clonotypes. Pairwise subsampling indicated that sequencing depth was expected to affect the degree of clonotype sharing among donors.

The CDR3, from cysteine to phenylalanine, totals 16 residues. CDR3 DNA only is kept here, 48 bases in frame from base 1. Sequences MDHEN (CDR1) and SYDVKM (CDR2) are obtained from the germline V gene. The junction carries 16 bases between V and J, which are trimmed by 1 base and 7 bases respectively. TCR CDR3 regions were amplified from genomic DNA by multiplex PCR using the deep immunoSEQ assay. For each cell subset, the extracted genomic DNA was distributed evenly across all wells of several immunoSEQ 96-well plates, and each plate served as one replicate. For sorted subsets, about 220 ng of genomic DNA, equivalent to 25,000 to 35,000 T cell genomes, went into each replicate PCR. Purified libraries were measured with a Qubit 3.0 fluorometer, size-checked on a Bioanalyzer 2100, and measured again with the KAPA Library Quantification kit. Each immunoSEQ 96-well plate was sequenced on its own single-read 150-cycle Illumina NextSeq 550 flow cell. On the authors' methods: Because the immunoSEQ output included only junctional sequences and no quality scores, the filtering could not be the same as the filtering used for full-length reads. To assign V/J genes and CDR3, sequences were annotated against IMGT germline references using PyIR, a Python wrapper for IgBLAST v1.9. Reads with weak V/J assignments (E-value above 1e-6), missing CDR3, stop codons, out-of-frame junctions, or ambiguous translated residues were removed. V3J clonotypes were defined as sequences sharing an identical inferred V gene, J gene, and CDR3 amino acid sequence. The percentage overlap between two repertoires was calculated by dividing the number of shared unique clonotypes by the size of the smaller repertoire. Three approaches were used to assess repertoire richness: RTK rarefaction, the Chao1 estimator, and Recon v2.1 estimates of unobserved clonotypes. Generation probabilities for all TCRbeta clonotypes obtained by the gDNA method from a handful of donors were computed using OLGA. TCRdb holds this immuneACCESS table with in-frame rearrangements only. Some clones are missing; in checked studies, unresolved V genes explain under half, and the rest has no known cause. That table is the source of V, J and clone size, and D and trimming were worked out from the DNA. The sample yields about 2 million clones; about 94% were counted once. The ten largest clones capture 0.9% to 1.4% of the sample.

CD8 naive samples were CD45RO-negative cells positively selected for CCR7, giving a CD45RA+CCR7+ population that excluded TemRA cells. The donors were healthy, HIV-negative adults with no recently reported acute infections or vaccinations. Only Caucasian adults living in Nashville, Tennessee, USA were represented among the donors. After blood collection by leukapheresis, PBMCs were isolated using Ficoll-Histopaque density gradient centrifugation and then cryopreserved in the vapor phase of liquid nitrogen. Purity and quantity of every magnetically sorted T cell population were checked by analytical flow cytometry. Each sorted fraction had its genomic DNA isolated and then quantified by UV absorbance on a Nanodrop 2000c.

The clonotype originates from a man aged 18 to 35 in good health. The sample taken for sequencing was naive CD8+ T cells sorted from blood. The intended sense of this specimen's cell subset or site label: CD45RA+CCR7+. Recombination linked TRBV28 to TRBJ2-2, and TRBD2 may be the D gene, going by 6 matching bases. Here the CDR3 is given as CASSLFWGDDGGELFF. The base sequence is TGTGCCAGCAGTTTATTCTGGGGGGACGACGGCGGGGAGCTGTTTTTT. This CDR3, with the reference TRBV28 and TRBJ2-2 proteins standing in past its ends, gives the full variable domain DVKVTQSSRYLVKRTGEKVFLECVQDMDHENMFWYRQDPGLGLRLIYFSYDVKMKEKGDIPEGYSVSREKKERFSLILESASTNQTSMYLCASSLFWGDDGGELFFGEGSRLTVL.